This T cell receptor beta chain stems from a study of Ad26.COV2.S vaccination and SARS-CoV-2 variants. Across the study: Each vaccinee took Ad26.COV2.S intramuscularly, once or twice 56 days apart. General observations from the study: In vaccinated individuals, spike-specific CD8+ and CD4+ T cell responses reportedly displayed substantial breadth.

As to this clone: The antigen remains unidentified.

Clones were read by immunoSEQ multiplex PCR, and TCRdb kept only the in-frame ones, dropping some. This table has 450,000 to 550,000 clones, 80% to 90% appearing once. As to treatment: around 19 received Ad26.COV2.S at low or high dose, single or two shots; a few received placebo; per-sample allocation not given. The study sampled participants on day 63 after the first vaccine or placebo injection. This sample comprised peripheral blood, obtained in a trial of Ad26.COV2.S vaccine versus placebo. The TCR sequence derives from a person aged 18-60 years who received the Ad26.COV2.S COVID-19 vaccine or a placebo.

The CDR3 sequence is CASSSGTALDEQFF. As DNA, the CDR3 is TGCGCCAGCAGCTCCGGGACAGCCCTCGATGAGCAGTTCTTC. V gene TRBV5-1 combines with J gene TRBJ2-1; TRBD1 matches 7 bases. CDR1 is SGHRS, CDR2 YFSETQ, per germline. This CDR3 spans 14 amino acids. Trimming took 3 bases from V and 8 from J; bases not matched to a gene: 8.